This T cell receptor beta chain was sequenced during a study of CD8 T cells in ankylosing spondylitis (TCRdb year 2017). Regarding the study in general: T cell receptor beta repertoires were profiled in healthy donors and ankylosing spondylitis patients so that disease-linked TCR variants could be found. Peripheral blood samples were taken, and synovial fluid was additionally collected from ankylosing spondylitis patients. In total, the full study cohort was made up of roughly 110 healthy donors and 25 ankylosing spondylitis patients. On the study overall, not on this receptor specifically: Some motif variants were previously reported in synovial fluid and blood of reactive arthritis patients, suggesting common disease-initiation mechanisms. According to the report, matched synovial fluid samples from ankylosing spondylitis patients were significantly enriched for the disease-linked clones. The disease-linked clones showed a CD8+ phenotype and occurred at relatively low frequencies in peripheral blood. A TCR beta motif made up of several highly homologous amino acid variants appeared to be characteristic of blood from ankylosing spondylitis patients.

In this sample, this clonotype turned up a few times. No antigen is known for it. No quality values exist for individual bases; no much larger clone is one base distant. Sequencing relied on an Illumina HiSeq 2500. TCR beta libraries were prepared by quantitative 5'-RACE with molecular barcodes. In the paper's pipeline: To identify disease-linked TCR variants, a new computational method was used, one built on a probabilistic model of VDJ rearrangement. In TCRdb, the public reads were trimmed at Q25 with fastp and aligned with MiXCR, with productive beta chains retained. CDR3 protein sequences are deduplicated, and each keeps its most common genes and DNA. For this entry, the V and J calls and clone size follow TCRdb and not the study's own pipeline. This sample comprises some 800,000 distinct CDR3 sequences, 12% of them detected only once. Together, the top ten hold 0.51% of the sample. The CDR1 and CDR2 encoded by the germline V gene are SGHTA and FQGNSA. The junction shows trimming of 4 bases on V and 5 bases on J, and the gene matches do not reach 5 bases of it. Including the terminal cysteine and phenylalanine, the CDR3 comprises 15 residues. The only DNA kept is the CDR3, 45 bases in frame from the first base.

Recombination connected TRBV7-2 to TRBJ2-5; 12 bases in the middle match TRBD1. What was sequenced was blood, either unsorted or a sorted T cell fraction (not recorded which). This TCR was recovered from a male donor with ankylosing spondylitis. The bases read TGTGCCAGCAGCTCATGGGACAGGGGGCATGAGACCCAGTACTTC. Translated, this gives CASSSWDRGHETQYF.